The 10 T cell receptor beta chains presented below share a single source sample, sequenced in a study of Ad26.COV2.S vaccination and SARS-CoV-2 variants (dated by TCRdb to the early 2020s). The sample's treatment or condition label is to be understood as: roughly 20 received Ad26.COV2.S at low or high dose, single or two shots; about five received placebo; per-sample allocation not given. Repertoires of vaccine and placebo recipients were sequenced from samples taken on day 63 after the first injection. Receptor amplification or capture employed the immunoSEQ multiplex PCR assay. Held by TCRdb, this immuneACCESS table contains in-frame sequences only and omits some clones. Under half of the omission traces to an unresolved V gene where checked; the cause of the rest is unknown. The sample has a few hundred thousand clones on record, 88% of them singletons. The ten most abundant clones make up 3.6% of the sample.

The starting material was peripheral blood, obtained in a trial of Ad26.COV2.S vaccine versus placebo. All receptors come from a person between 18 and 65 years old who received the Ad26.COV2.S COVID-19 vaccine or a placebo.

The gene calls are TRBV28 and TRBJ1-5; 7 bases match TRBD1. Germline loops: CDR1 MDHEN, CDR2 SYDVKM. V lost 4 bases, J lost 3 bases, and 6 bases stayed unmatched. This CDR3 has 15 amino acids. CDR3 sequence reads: CASSYTGAANQPQHF. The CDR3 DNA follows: TGTGCCAGCAGTTATACAGGGGCCGCCAATCAGCCCCAGCATTTT.

CDR3 loop: CASSREASTDTQYF. DNA for the CDR3: TGTGCCAGCAGCCGAGAGGCTAGCACAGATACGCAGTATTTT. The chain employs TRBV3-1 (or the pseudogene TRBV3-2) and TRBJ2-3; unclear D gene. The ends were cut back, 4 bases at V and 0 bases at J, with 8 bases in the middle. The length of the CDR3 is 14 residues. Germline V gene sequence: CDR1 LGHDT, CDR2 YNNKEL (reference sequence).

Written as DNA, the CDR3 is TGTGCCAGCAGCCTAGGGCCCCCGGGCAATCAGCCCCAGCATTTT. The encoded protein is CASSLGPPGNQPQHF. This chain links TRBV5-6 with TRBJ1-5; D call uncertain. Trimming cost V 4 bases and J 2 bases, with 13 bases left between them. Germline V gives CDR1 SGHDT, CDR2 YYEEEE. The CDR3 loop spans 15 amino acids.

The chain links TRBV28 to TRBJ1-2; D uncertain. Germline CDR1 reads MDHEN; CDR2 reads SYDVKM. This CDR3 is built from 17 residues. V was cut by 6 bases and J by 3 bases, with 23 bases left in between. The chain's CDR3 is CASRTGNPTNGDYGYTF. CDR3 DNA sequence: TGTGCCAGCAGGACCGGGAATCCGACTAACGGGGACTATGGCTACACCTTC.

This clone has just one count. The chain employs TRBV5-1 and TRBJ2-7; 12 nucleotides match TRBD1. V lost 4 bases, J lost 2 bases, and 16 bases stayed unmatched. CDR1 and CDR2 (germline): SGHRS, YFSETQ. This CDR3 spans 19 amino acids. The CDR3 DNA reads TGCGCCAGCAGCAATCAATACGGGACAGGGGGCCGAGTTGCCTACGAGCAGTACTTC. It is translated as CASSNQYGTGGRVAYEQYF.

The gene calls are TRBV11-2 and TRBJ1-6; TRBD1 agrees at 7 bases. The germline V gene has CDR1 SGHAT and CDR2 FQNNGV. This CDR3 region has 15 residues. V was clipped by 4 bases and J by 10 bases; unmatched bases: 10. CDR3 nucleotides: TGTGCCAGCAGCTCAAGCCGGACAGGTACCTCACCCCTCCACTTT. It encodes CASSSSRTGTSPLHF.

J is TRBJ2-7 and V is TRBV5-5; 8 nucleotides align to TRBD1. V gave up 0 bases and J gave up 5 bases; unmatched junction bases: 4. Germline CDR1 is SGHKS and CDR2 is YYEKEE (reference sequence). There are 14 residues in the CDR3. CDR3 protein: CASSLVGQGDEQYF. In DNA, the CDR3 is TGTGCCAGCAGCTTGGTAGGACAGGGCGACGAGCAGTACTTC.

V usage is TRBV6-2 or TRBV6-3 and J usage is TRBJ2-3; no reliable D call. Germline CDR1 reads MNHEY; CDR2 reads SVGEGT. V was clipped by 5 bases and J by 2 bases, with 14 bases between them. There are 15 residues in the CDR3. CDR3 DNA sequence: TGTGCCAGCAGTGCACCCTCGTCCACCACAGATACGCAGTATTTT. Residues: CASSAPSSTTDTQYF.

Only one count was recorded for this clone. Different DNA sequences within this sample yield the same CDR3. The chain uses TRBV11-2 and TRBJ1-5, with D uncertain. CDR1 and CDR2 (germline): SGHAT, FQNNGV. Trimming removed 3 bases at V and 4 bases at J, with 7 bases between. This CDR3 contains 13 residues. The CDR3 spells CASSFRENQPQHF. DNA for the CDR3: TGTGCCAGCAGCTTTCGGGAGAATCAGCCCCAGCATTTT.

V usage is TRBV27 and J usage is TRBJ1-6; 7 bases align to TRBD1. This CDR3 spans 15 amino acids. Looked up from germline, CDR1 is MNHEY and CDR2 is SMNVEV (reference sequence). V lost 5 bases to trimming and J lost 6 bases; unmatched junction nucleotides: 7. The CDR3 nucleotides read TGTGCCAGCAGTAACAGGGGCTGGCTTAATTCACCCCTCCACTTT. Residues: CASSNRGWLNSPLHF.